This paragraph covers one T cell receptor (beta chain) sequence. RNA totalling about 0.5 to 1 ug underwent reverse transcription with random hexamers. TCRdb processed the immunoSEQ multiplex PCR reads anew with MiXCR; each CDR3 protein has one entry. The data hold approximately 210,000 distinct CDR3 sequences, with 94% observed a single time. This specimen comes from a study of CD8 T cells in Susac syndrome. CDR3 length equals 14 residues. Trimming cost V 3 bases and J 3 bases, with 9 bases left between them. The receptor's source is a human donor with Susac syndrome. The specimen sequenced was CD4+ T cells from PBMCs. V usage is TRBV12-3 or TRBV12-4 and J usage is TRBJ2-1; D uncertain. CDR3 amino acids: CASSFLSIYNEQFF. The CDR3 region has the DNA TGTGCCAGCAGTTTTTTGTCAATCTACAATGAGCAGTTCTTC.